This T cell receptor beta chain was documented in a study of blood T cell repertoires in COVID-19. With 0 bases removed from V and 4 bases from J, the gap between germline ends came to 16 bases. Per the germline V gene, CDR1 is LNHNV and CDR2 is YYDKDF (reference sequence). The CDR3 extends over 17 amino acids. Per the study methods: Reference gene primers were amplified, and this amplification served to estimate nucleated cell counts. TCRdb keeps only in-frame clones here, not all; method: immunoSEQ multiplex PCR. That table gives V, J and clone size, and the DNA gave D and trimming. Of 230,000 or so clones listed, approximately 84% are singletons.

This chain joins TRBV15 and TRBJ2-1, with a weak D call TRBD1 (5 bases). What was sequenced was peripheral blood. The origin of this receptor is a middle-aged man with active or convalescent COVID-19. This chain's CDR3 is CATSRDFTGRAYNEQFF. For the CDR3, the DNA is TGTGCCACCAGCAGAGATTTCACAGGCCGAGCTTACAATGAGCAGTTCTTC.